This is a list of T cell receptor beta chains from one sample in a study of shared clonotypes between healthy human individuals. Method: immunoSEQ multiplex PCR; TCRdb's copy keeps in-frame clones and lacks some. Of over a million clones listed, roughly 96% are singletons. Specimen: naive CD4+ T cells sorted from blood. These receptors came from a man aged 30 to 39 in good health. Each CDR3 is given with its conserved first and last residue. D genes are given only for firm matches. A clone size is listed for some rows: how often the clone was seen (once, few, many), or a class if it is expanded.

clone size | D gene | J gene | V gene | CDR3 DNA | CDR3 protein
- | - | TRBJ2-1 | TRBV2 | TGTGCCAGCAGTGAGGGCACTAGGAGAGGGGGTGAGCAGTTCTTC | CASSEGTRRGGEQFF
- | TRBD2 | TRBJ2-3 | TRBV7-2 | TGTGCCAGCAGCTTTTCTAGCGGGAGTTTCGCAGATACGCAGTATTTT | CASSFSSGSFADTQYF
once | TRBD2 | TRBJ2-2 | TRBV9 | TGTGCCAGCAGCGTCCGGACTAGCGGTTACACCGGGGAGCTGTTTTTT | CASSVRTSGYTGELFF
- | - | TRBJ2-1 | TRBV5-1 | TGCGCCAGCAGCCCGCCGAAAAATGAGCAGTTCTTC | CASSPPKNEQFF
- | - | TRBJ2-7 | TRBV28 | TGTGCCAGCGCCCAGTCCCCTAGCTTATCCGAGCAGTACTTC | CASAQSPSLSEQYF
- | - | TRBJ2-3 | TRBV5-1 | TGCGCCAGCAGCCCGGGGGGCAACACAGATACGCAGTATTTT | CASSPGGNTDTQYF
- | - | TRBJ2-3 | TRBV9 | TGTGCCAGCAGCGTGCCAGGGACAGATACGCAGTATTTT | CASSVPGTDTQYF
- | TRBD2 | TRBJ2-1 | TRBV6-6 | TGTGCCAGCACGTCAGCGGGATTAATGAACAATGAGCAGTTCTTC | CASTSAGLMNNEQFF
- | TRBD1 | TRBJ2-7 | TRBV9 | TGTGCCAGCAGCGAGGGACAGGGCTCCTACGAGCAGTACTTC | CASSEGQGSYEQYF
- | - | TRBJ1-2 | TRBV10-1 | TGCGCCAGCAGTGCCGGGGGACCCTGGGGAGGCTACACCTTC | CASSAGGPWGGYTF
- | TRBD1 | TRBJ2-1 | TRBV7-3 | TGTGCCAGCAGCTTAATTTCTCCCCGGGACAGGGGTATTCCTGACAATGAGCAGTTCTTC | CASSLISPRDRGIPDNEQFF
- | TRBD2 | TRBJ2-2 | TRBV7-9 | TGTGCCAGCAGGCCCCTTACCGGGACTAGCGGGAGAACCGGGGAGCTGTTTTTT | CASRPLTGTSGRTGELFF
- | - | TRBJ2-1 | TRBV25-1 | TGTGCCAGCAAAGGGACTTCCTACAATGAGCAGTTCTTC | CASKGTSYNEQFF
- | TRBD2 | TRBJ2-2 | TRBV5-1 | TGCGCCAGCAGCCGAGGACTAGCGGGCGATGCAGGGGAGCTGTTTTTT | CASSRGLAGDAGELFF
- | TRBD2 | TRBJ2-1 | TRBV18 | TGTGCCAGCTCACCACCTTCGGGAGGCTCCTACAATGAGCAGTTCTTC | CASSPPSGGSYNEQFF
- | TRBD2 | TRBJ2-7 | TRBV5-8 | TGTGCCAGCAGCTTGTGGTCTAGCGGGAGGGGTAGGGGCGAGCAGTACTTC | CASSLWSSGRGRGEQYF
- | - | TRBJ2-1 | TRBV6-6 | TGTGCCAGCAGCATGATAACAGGGTACAATGAGCAGTTCTTC | CASSMITGYNEQFF
- | - | TRBJ2-1 | TRBV2 | TGTGCCTCCCCCGAAGTCGAGGGCAATGAGCAGTTCTTC | CASPEVEGNEQFF
- | TRBD2 | TRBJ2-1 | TRBV4-1 | TGCGCCAGCAGCCATCGCGGGAGAGGATTCTATGAGCAGTTCTTC | CASSHRGRGFYEQFF
- | - | TRBJ2-1 | TRBV9 | TGTGCCAGCAGCGTAGGTAGTCTCAATGAGCAGTTCTTC | CASSVGSLNEQFF
- | - | TRBJ2-6 | TRBV18 | TGTGCCAGCTTCCGCGAGGGCCAGGGGGCCAACGTCCTGACTTTC | CASFREGQGANVLTF
- | TRBD2 | TRBJ2-3 | TRBV7-2 | TGTGCCAGCCTAGCGGGAATCACAGATACGCAGTATTTT | CASLAGITDTQYF
- | - | TRBJ2-1 | TRBV6-5 | TGTGCCAGCAGCCGGACGCTGTACAATGAGCAGTTCTTC | CASSRTLYNEQFF
- | TRBD2 | TRBJ2-7 | TRBV5-4 | TGTGCCAGCAGCGAAGCGACTAGCGTTCCCTCCTACGAGCAGTACTTC | CASSEATSVPSYEQYF
- | - | TRBJ1-1 | TRBV18 | TGTGCCAGCTCTGGAATAAGGGGGGCAGGGGCTGAAGCTTTCTTT | CASSGIRGAGAEAFF
- | TRBD2 | TRBJ2-1 | TRBV7-9 | TGTGCCAGCAGCTTGACTAGCCTGATCAATGAGCAGTTCTTC | CASSLTSLINEQFF
- | TRBD1 | TRBJ2-1 | TRBV18 | TGTGCCAGCTCGCGAGATCAGGGGGATGAGCAGTTCTTC | CASSRDQGDEQFF
- | TRBD1 | TRBJ2-7 | TRBV25-1 | TGTGCCAGCAGGCAACAGGGGGGTTTCTACGAGCAGTACTTC | CASRQQGGFYEQYF
- | - | TRBJ2-7 | TRBV4-3 | TGCGCCAGCAGCCAAGATATAGGACAGCTACTTCCCTACGAGCAGTACTTC | CASSQDIGQLLPYEQYF
- | TRBD1 | TRBJ1-5 | TRBV19 | TGTGCCAGTACTCCGGACAGGGGAAATCAGCCCCAGCATTTT | CASTPDRGNQPQHF
- | TRBD2 | TRBJ2-7 | TRBV5-1 | TGCGCCAGCAGCATTTCCAGCGGGGAGACCTACGAGCAGTACTTC | CASSISSGETYEQYF
few | - | TRBJ2-1 | TRBV2 | TGTGCCAGCAGAAGGGACCAGAGCTCCTACAATGAGCAGTTCTTC | CASRRDQSSYNEQFF
- | - | TRBJ2-7 | TRBV29-1 | TGCAGCGTAGCCAGGGTCGGCTACGAGCAGTACTTC | CSVARVGYEQYF
- | TRBD2 | TRBJ2-2 | TRBV7-2 | TGTGCCAGCAGCAGCAAGATAAGCGGGAGGGCCGGAACCGGGGAGCTGTTTTTT | CASSSKISGRAGTGELFF
- | TRBD2 | TRBJ2-3 | TRBV28 | TGTGCCAGCAGTTTGGGCGGGGGGGGCACAGATACGCAGTATTTT | CASSLGGGGTDTQYF
- | TRBD1 | TRBJ2-7 | TRBV14 | TGTGCCAGCAGCCAAGAGAGGATGACAGGGAGAGGGTACGAGCAGTACTTC | CASSQERMTGRGYEQYF
- | - | TRBJ2-3 | TRBV4-3 | TGCGCCAGCAGCCAAGGATTCACGGATACGCAGTATTTT | CASSQGFTDTQYF
- | - | TRBJ1-1 | TRBV7-6 | TGTGCCAGCAGCCGGGACACGAACGCTGAAGCTTTCTTT | CASSRDTNAEAFF
- | - | TRBJ2-4 | TRBV28 | TGTGCCAGCAGTAAAGTGACAGATCTAGCCAAAAACATTCAGTACTTC | CASSKVTDLAKNIQYF
- | - | TRBJ1-4 | TRBV5-6 | TGTGCCAGCAGCCAATCCACCCGGGCAACTAATGAAAAACTGTTTTTT | CASSQSTRATNEKLFF
- | - | TRBJ1-5 | TRBV7-2 | TGTGCCAGCAGCTTAGCAGGGAGTGGCAATCAGCCCCAGCATTTT | CASSLAGSGNQPQHF
- | - | TRBJ2-5 | TRBV5-3 | TGTGCCAGAAGCTTGGACAGGGTACAAGAGACCCAGTACTTC | CARSLDRVQETQYF
- | - | TRBJ1-4 | TRBV7-2 | TGTGCCAGCAGCTTAACAGGATCCAATGAAAAACTGTTTTTT | CASSLTGSNEKLFF
once | - | TRBJ2-2 | TRBV21-1 | TGTGCCAGCAGCAACGGGATAAGGGACACCGCCAACACCGGGGAGCTGTTTTTT | CASSNGIRDTANTGELFF
- | - | TRBJ1-1 | TRBV18 | TGTGCCAGCTCACCATCTGGAGAGCGAGCTTTCTTT | CASSPSGERAFF
- | TRBD1 | TRBJ2-5 | TRBV10-2 | TGCGCCAGCAGACGGACAGGGGAAGAGACCCAGTACTTC | CASRRTGEETQYF
- | - | TRBJ2-5 | TRBV18 | TGTGCCAGCTCCCAAAGCAACGAAGAGACCCAGTACTTC | CASSQSNEETQYF
- | - | TRBJ1-5 | TRBV28 | TGTGCCAGCAGTTTCTTAGGTAATCAGCCCCAGCATTTT | CASSFLGNQPQHF
- | TRBD2 | TRBJ2-5 | TRBV14 | TGTGCCAGCAGCTCGGCTAGCGGGTCCTGGGTGACCCAGTACTTC | CASSSASGSWVTQYF
- | - | TRBJ2-3 | TRBV29-1 | TGCAGCGTTGGGAGGGGACAAACAGATACGCAGTATTTT | CSVGRGQTDTQYF
- | - | TRBJ2-1 | TRBV5-8 | TGTGCCAGCAGCCCAAACAGGGCCCTATATCGAAATGAGCAGTTCTTC | CASSPNRALYRNEQFF
- | TRBD2 | TRBJ2-1 | TRBV7-6 | TGTGCCAGCAGCTTGGTGACACTAGCGGGTAAAAATGAGCAGTTCTTC | CASSLVTLAGKNEQFF
- | - | TRBJ2-1 | TRBV29-1 | TGCAGCGTGTGGTTTGGGGATGAGCAGTTCTTC | CSVWFGDEQFF
once | TRBD1 | TRBJ2-7 | TRBV4-3 | TGCGCCAGCAGCCGAGACAGGGTCGGCTCCTACGAGCAGTACTTC | CASSRDRVGSYEQYF
- | - | TRBJ1-3 | TRBV12-2 | TGTGCAAGACATTACCGGGACATAGCTGGAAACACCATATATTTT | CARHYRDIAGNTIYF
- | TRBD2 | TRBJ2-7 | TRBV5-6 | TGTGCCAGCAGCTTGGCCGGGACTACCTACGAGCAGTACTTC | CASSLAGTTYEQYF
once | - | TRBJ2-3 | TRBV28 | TGTGCCAGCAGTTTCGGACAGAGCACAGATACGCAGTATTTT | CASSFGQSTDTQYF
- | - | TRBJ2-2 | TRBV11-3 | TGTGCCAGCAGCTTTACTTCCAACGGGGAGCTGTTTTTT | CASSFTSNGELFF
- | - | TRBJ1-2 | TRBV5-4 | TGTGCCAGCAGCTTGAATTCCGTCCTCGGCTATGGCTACACCTTC | CASSLNSVLGYGYTF
- | TRBD1 | TRBJ1-4 | TRBV2 | TGTGCCAGCAGTGCGGACAGGGGAAGAGAAAAACTGTTTTTT | CASSADRGREKLFF